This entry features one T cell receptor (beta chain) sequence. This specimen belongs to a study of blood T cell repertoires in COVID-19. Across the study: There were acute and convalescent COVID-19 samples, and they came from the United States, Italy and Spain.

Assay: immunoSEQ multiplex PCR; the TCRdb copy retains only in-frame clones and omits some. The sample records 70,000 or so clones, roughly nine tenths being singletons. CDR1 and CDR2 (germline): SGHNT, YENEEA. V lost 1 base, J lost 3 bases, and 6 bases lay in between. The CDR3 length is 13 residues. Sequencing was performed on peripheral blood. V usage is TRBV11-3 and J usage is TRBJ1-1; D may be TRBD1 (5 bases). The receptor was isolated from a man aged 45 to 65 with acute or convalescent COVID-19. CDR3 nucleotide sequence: TGTGCCAGCAGCTTAGCGGGGGACACTGAAGCTTTCTTT. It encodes CASSLAGDTEAFF. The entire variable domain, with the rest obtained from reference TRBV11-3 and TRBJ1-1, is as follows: EAGVVQSPRYKIIEKKQPVAFWCNPISGHNTLYWYLQNLGQGPELLIRYENEEAVDDSQLPKDRFSAERLKGVDSTLKIQPAELGDSAVYLCASSLAGDTEAFFGQGTRLTVV.